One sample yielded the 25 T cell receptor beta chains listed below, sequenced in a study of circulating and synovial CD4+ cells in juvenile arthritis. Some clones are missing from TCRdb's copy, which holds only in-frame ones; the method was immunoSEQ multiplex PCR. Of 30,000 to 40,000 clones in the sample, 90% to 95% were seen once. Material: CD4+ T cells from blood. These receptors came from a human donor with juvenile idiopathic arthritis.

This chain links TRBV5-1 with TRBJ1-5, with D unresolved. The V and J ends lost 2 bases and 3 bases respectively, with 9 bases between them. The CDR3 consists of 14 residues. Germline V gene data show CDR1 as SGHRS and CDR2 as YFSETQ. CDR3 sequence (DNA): TGCGCCAGCAGCTTAGACACGACCAATCAGCCCCAGCATTTT. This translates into CASSLDTTNQPQHF.

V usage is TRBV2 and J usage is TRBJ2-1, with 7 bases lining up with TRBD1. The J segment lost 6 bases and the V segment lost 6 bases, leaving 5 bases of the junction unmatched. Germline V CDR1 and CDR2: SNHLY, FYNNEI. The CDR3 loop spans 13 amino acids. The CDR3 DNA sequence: TGTGCCAGCAGGGTAGACAGGGCCAATGAGCAGTTCTTC. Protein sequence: CASRVDRANEQFF.

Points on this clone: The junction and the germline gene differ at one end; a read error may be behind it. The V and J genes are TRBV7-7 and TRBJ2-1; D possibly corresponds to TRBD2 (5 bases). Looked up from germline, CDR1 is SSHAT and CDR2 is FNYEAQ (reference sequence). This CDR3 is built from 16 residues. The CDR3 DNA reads TGTGCTAGCAGCAGACACGGACTGGCGGATTACAATGAGCAGTTCTTC. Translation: CASSRHGLADYNEQFF.

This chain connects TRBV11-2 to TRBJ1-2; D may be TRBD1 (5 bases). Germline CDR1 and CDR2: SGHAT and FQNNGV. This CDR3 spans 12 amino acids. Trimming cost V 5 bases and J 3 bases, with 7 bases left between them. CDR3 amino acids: CASSPGYYGYTF. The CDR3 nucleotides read TGTGCCAGCAGCCCAGGGTACTATGGCTACACCTTC.

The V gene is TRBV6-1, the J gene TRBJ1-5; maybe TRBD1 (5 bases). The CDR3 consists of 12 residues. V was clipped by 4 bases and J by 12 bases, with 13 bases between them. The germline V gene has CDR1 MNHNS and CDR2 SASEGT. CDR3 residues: CASSGQGTNQHF. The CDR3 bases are TGTGCCAGCAGTGGGCAGGGAACGAACCAGCATTTT.

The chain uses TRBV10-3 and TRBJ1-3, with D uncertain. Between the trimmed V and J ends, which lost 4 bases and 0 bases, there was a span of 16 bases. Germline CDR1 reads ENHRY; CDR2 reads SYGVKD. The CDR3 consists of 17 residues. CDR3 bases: TGTGCCATCAGTGGGACGCGGGCAGCGGTCTCTGGAAACACCATATATTTT. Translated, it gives CAISGTRAAVSGNTIYF.

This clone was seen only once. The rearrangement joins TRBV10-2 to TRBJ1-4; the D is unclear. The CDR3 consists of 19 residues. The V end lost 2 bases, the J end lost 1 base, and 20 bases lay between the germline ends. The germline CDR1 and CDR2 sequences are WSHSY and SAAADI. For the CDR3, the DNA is TGCGCCAGCAGTGAGGGATTCTGGTATGGGAGAGAAACTAATGAAAAACTGTTTTTT. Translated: CASSEGFWYGRETNEKLFF.

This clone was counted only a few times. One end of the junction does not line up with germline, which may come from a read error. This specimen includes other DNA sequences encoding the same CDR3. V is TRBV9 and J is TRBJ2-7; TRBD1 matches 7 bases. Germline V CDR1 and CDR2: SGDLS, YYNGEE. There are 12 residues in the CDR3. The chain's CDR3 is CASSVGGTELHF. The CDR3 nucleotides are TGTGCCAGCAGCGTAGGGGGGACAGAGTTGCACTTC.

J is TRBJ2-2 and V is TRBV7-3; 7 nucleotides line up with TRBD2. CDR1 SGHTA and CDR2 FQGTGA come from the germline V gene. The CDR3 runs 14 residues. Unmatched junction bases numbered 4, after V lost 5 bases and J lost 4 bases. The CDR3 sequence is CASSPGGGTGELFF. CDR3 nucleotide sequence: TGTGCCAGCAGCCCTGGGGGGGGCACCGGGGAGCTGTTTTTT.

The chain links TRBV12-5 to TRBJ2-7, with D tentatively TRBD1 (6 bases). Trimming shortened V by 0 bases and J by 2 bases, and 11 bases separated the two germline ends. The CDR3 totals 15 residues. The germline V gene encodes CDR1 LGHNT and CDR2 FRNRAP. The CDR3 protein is CASGLVRGNPYEQYF. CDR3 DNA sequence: TGTGCTAGTGGTTTGGTAAGGGGGAACCCCTACGAGCAGTACTTC. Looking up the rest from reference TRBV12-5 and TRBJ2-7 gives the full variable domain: DARVTQTPRHKVTEMGQEVTMRCQPILGHNTVFWYRQTMMQGLELLAYFRNRAPLDDSGMPKDRFSAEMPDATLATLKIQPSEPRDSAVYFCASGLVRGNPYEQYFGPGTRLTVT.

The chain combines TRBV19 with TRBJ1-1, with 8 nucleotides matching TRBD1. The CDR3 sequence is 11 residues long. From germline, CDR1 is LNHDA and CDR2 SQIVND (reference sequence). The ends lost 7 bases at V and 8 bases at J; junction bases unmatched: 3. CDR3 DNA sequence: TGTGCCAGTAATGCAGGGGGCGAAGCTTTCTTT. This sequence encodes CASNAGGEAFF.

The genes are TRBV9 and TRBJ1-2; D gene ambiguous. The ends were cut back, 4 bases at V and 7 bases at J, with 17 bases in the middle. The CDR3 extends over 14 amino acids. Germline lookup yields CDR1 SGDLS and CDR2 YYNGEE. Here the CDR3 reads CASSPRRGLSGYTF. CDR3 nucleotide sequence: TGTGCCAGCAGCCCCCGTCGAGGATTGAGTGGCTACACCTTC.

CDR3 bases: TGTGCCAGCAGCTTTGGGGGACAGCGAAACACCATATATTTT. It codes for CASSFGGQRNTIYF. The J gene is TRBJ1-3, the V gene TRBV7-2; 7 bases match TRBD1. J gave up 5 bases and V 3 bases, and 4 bases lay outside the gene matches. Per germline, CDR1 SGHTA and CDR2 FQGNSA. The CDR3 is made up of 14 amino acids.

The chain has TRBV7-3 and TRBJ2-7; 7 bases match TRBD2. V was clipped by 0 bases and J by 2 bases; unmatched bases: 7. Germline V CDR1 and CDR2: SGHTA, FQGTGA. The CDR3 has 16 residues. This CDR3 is CASSLTGGGLTYEQYF. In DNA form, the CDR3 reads TGTGCCAGCAGCTTAACTGGCGGGGGTTTAACCTACGAGCAGTACTTC.

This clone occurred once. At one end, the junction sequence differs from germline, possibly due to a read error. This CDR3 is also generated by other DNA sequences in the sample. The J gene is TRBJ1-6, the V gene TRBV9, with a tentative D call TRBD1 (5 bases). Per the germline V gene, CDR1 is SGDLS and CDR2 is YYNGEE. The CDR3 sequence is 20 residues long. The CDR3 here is CASSVDPGTTESSYNSPLHF. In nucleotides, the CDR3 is TGTGCCAGCAGCGTAGATCCAGGGACTACCGAAAGCTCCTATAATTCCCCCCTCCACTTT.

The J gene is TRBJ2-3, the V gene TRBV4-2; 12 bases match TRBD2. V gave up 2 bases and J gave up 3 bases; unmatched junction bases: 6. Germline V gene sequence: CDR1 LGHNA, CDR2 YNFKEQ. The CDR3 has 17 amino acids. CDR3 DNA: TGTGCCAGCAGCCAACACCAAACTAGCGGGGGGACAGATACGCAGTATTTT. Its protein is CASSQHQTSGGTDTQYF.

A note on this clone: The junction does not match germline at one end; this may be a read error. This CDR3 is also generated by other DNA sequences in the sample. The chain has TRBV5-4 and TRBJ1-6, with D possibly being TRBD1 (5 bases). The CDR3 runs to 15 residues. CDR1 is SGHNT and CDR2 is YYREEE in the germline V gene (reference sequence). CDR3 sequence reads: CASSLAGSNNSPLHF. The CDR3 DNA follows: TGTGCCAGCAGCTTGGCAGGGTCGAATAATTCCCCCCTCCACTTT.

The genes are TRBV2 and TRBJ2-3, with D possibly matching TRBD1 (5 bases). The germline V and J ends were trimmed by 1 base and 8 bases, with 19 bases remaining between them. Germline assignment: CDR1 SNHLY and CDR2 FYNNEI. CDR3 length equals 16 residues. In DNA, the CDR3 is TGTGCCAGCAGTGAAGGGGCAGGGTCCCGGCTAGGTACGCAGTATTTT. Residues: CASSEGAGSRLGTQYF.

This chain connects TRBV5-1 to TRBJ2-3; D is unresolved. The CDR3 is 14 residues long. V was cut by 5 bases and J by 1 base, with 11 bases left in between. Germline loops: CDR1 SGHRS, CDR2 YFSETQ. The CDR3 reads CASRFGSGTDTQYF. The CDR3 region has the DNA TGCGCCAGCAGATTCGGGTCGGGCACAGATACGCAGTATTTT.

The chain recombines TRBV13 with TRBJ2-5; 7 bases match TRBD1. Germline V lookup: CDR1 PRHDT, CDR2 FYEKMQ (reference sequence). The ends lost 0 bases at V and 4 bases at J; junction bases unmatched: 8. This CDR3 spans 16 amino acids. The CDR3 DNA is TGTGCCAGCAGCTTAGGTGGGACCTCAGGGGGAGAGACCCAGTACTTC. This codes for CASSLGGTSGGETQYF.

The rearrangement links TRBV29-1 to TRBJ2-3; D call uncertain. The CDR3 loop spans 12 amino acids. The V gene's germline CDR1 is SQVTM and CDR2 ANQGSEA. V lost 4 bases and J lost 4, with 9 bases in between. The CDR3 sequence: CSVVPGSDTQYF. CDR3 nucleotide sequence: TGCAGCGTTGTCCCAGGATCAGATACGCAGTATTTT.

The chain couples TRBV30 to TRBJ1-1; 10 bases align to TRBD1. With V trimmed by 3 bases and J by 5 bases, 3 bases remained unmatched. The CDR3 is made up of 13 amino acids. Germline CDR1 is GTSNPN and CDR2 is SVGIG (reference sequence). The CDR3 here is CAWRWTGGTEAFF. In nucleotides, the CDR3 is TGTGCCTGGAGGTGGACAGGGGGGACTGAAGCTTTCTTT.

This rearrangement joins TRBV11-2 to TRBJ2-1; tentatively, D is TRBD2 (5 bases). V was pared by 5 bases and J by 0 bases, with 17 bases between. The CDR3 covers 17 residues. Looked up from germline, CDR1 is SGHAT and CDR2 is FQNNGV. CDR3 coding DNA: TGTGCCAGCAGCCTCCTTCCTAGCTCCAGCTCCTACAATGAGCAGTTCTTC. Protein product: CASSLLPSSSSYNEQFF.

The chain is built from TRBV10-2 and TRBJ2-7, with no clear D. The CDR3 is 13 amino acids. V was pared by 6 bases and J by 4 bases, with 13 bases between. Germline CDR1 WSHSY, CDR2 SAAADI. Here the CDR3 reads CASRAGAGYEQYF. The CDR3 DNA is TGCGCCAGCAGGGCCGGAGCTGGATACGAGCAGTACTTC.

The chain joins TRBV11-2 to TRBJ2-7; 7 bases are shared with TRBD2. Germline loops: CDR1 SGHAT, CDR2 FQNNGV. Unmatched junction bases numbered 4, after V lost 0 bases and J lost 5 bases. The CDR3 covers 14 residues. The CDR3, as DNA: TGTGCCAGCAGCTTAGAAGCGGGAAGGAACGAGCAGTACTTC. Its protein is CASSLEAGRNEQYF.